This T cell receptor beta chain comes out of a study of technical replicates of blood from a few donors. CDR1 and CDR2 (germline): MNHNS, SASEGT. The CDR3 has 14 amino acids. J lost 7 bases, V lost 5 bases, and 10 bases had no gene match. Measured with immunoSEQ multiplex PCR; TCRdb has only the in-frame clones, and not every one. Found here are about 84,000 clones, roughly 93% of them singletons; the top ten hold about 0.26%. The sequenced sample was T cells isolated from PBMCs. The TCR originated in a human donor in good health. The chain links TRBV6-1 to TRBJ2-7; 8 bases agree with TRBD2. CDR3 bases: TGTGCCAGCAGTCAGACTAGCGCCCACTTGGAGCAGTACTTC. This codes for CASSQTSAHLEQYF.